This passage covers 28 T cell receptor beta chains from one sample sequenced in a study of cytomegalovirus exposure and HLA in healthy donors. Clones were read by immunoSEQ multiplex PCR, and TCRdb kept only the in-frame ones, dropping some. This table holds more than 300,000 clones, about nine tenths found once. The source material was PBMCs. Receptors were obtained from a young woman in good health and CMV-seronegative.

The V call is TRBV30, the J call TRBJ1-1; TRBD1 is a possible D gene (5 bases). Looked up from germline, CDR1 is GTSNPN and CDR2 is SVGIG (reference sequence). This CDR3 region has 13 residues. V was pared by 4 bases and J by 2 bases, with 11 bases between. The CDR3 sequence is CAWTDRENTEAFF. The CDR3 bases are TGTGCCTGGACCGACAGAGAAAACACTGAAGCTTTCTTT.

This chain uses TRBV9 with TRBJ2-7; 7 bases map to TRBD1. Trimming removed 4 bases from V and 9 bases from J; junction bases left unmatched: 10. Germline assignment: CDR1 SGDLS and CDR2 YYNGEE. The CDR3 consists of 13 residues. The CDR3 coding sequence is TGTGCCAGCAGCTCCGGGACAGACAGGGCGCAGTACTTC. Its translation: CASSSGTDRAQYF.

This chain joins TRBV5-1 and TRBJ2-3; TRBD2 is a possible D gene (5 bases). Trimming cost V 4 bases and J 4 bases, with 13 bases left between them. CDR1 is SGHRS, CDR2 YFSETQ, per germline. The CDR3 extends over 14 amino acids. The CDR3: CASSLVSGSDTQYF. The CDR3 DNA sequence: TGCGCCAGCAGCCTAGTTTCGGGGTCAGATACGCAGTATTTT.

V and J are TRBV2 and TRBJ2-2, with unresolved D. V dropped 2 bases and J dropped 3 bases, with 4 bases sitting between them. CDR3 length: 13 residues. Germline CDR1 is SNHLY and CDR2 is FYNNEI. CDR3 nucleotides: TGTGCCAGCAGTGAACTATACACCGGGGAGCTGTTTTTT. Amino acids: CASSELYTGELFF.

This sequence joins TRBV28 and TRBJ2-7; 9 bases align to TRBD1. Per the germline V gene, CDR1 is MDHEN and CDR2 is SYDVKM. The CDR3 spans 15 residues. The trim removed 5 bases at V and 1 base at J, leaving 6 bases unmatched. CDR3 protein: CASSPGDRVSYEQYF. The CDR3 coding sequence is TGTGCCAGCAGTCCGGGGGACAGGGTATCCTACGAGCAGTACTTC.

V usage is TRBV6-5 and J usage is TRBJ2-7; TRBD1 agrees at 7 bases. The CDR3 is 14 amino acids. The trim removed 6 bases at V and 2 bases at J, leaving 7 bases unmatched. Germline CDR1 MNHEY, CDR2 SVGAGI. The CDR3 DNA follows: TGTGCCAGCAGCCAGATCGGGACAGCCTACGAGCAGTACTTC. Translated: CASSQIGTAYEQYF.

The chain employs TRBV6-5 and TRBJ1-5; D might be TRBD1 (6 bases). CDR1 is MNHEY and CDR2 is SVGAGI in the germline V gene. Trimming took 4 bases from V and 8 from J, leaving 15 bases between them. CDR3 length: 14 residues. The DNA for the CDR3 is TGTGCCAGCAGTTCCGAGGGGGGGGCGGAGCCCCAGCATTTT. Protein product: CASSSEGGAEPQHF.

V usage is TRBV19 and J usage is TRBJ1-1; a possible D gene is TRBD1 (5 bases). CDR3 length: 14 residues. Deletions cut 5 bases from V and 4 bases from J, with 14 bases between. The germline V gene encodes CDR1 LNHDA and CDR2 SQIVND (reference sequence). Here the CDR3 DNA reads TGTGCCAGTAGTTTCAGGGATAGGGGCACTGAAGCTTTCTTT. This encodes CASSFRDRGTEAFF.

V is TRBV27 and J is TRBJ2-3; D possibly corresponds to TRBD2 (5 bases). Looked up from germline, CDR1 is MNHEY and CDR2 is SMNVEV (reference sequence). Trimming took 11 bases from V and 4 from J, leaving 16 bases between them. The CDR3 is made up of 13 amino acids. DNA of the CDR3: TGTGCCGTCAGACATCTCGGGGCAGATACGCAGTATTTT. Its translation: CAVRHLGADTQYF.

This clone was recorded a few times. The V gene is TRBV30, the J gene TRBJ2-5; 8 positions match TRBD2. J lost 2 bases, V lost 5 bases, and 13 bases had no gene match. The CDR3 has 16 residues. From germline, CDR1 is GTSNPN and CDR2 SVGIG (reference sequence). This CDR3 is CAWGDPSSGGQETQYF. The CDR3 DNA is TGTGCCTGGGGTGACCCTTCGAGCGGGGGACAAGAGACCCAGTACTTC.

The rearrangement uses TRBV28 and TRBJ2-7; 12 nucleotides agree with TRBD2. Germline CDR1 reads MDHEN; CDR2 reads SYDVKM. The CDR3 is 15 residues long. Trimming cost V 5 bases and J 5 bases; bases outside gene matches: 7. CDR3 in DNA: TGTGCCAGCAGTCCACAGACTAGCGGGAGCGACGAGCAGTACTTC. It yields the protein CASSPQTSGSDEQYF.

V usage is TRBV4-1 and J usage is TRBJ2-7; D possibly corresponds to TRBD2 (6 bases). The germline V gene encodes CDR1 MGHRA and CDR2 YSYEKL. The CDR3 runs 16 residues. Trimming left V 1 base short and J 0 bases short, with 13 bases between. The CDR3 DNA sequence: TGCGCCAGCAGCCAAGGGGGACTCAAACCCTCCTACGAGCAGTACTTC. It is translated as CASSQGGLKPSYEQYF.

The chain is built from TRBV18 and TRBJ2-1, with 11 bases fitting TRBD2. The CDR3 spans 15 residues. The V gene's germline CDR1 is KGHSH and CDR2 LQKENI. Unmatched junction bases numbered 3, after V lost 3 bases and J lost 5 bases. CDR3 in amino acids: CASSPGLAVDNEQFF. The CDR3 DNA is TGTGCCAGCTCACCGGGACTAGCGGTAGACAATGAGCAGTTCTTC.

In this sample, this clone turned up a few times. This chain joins TRBV2 and TRBJ1-1, with 7 bases identical to TRBD1. V was clipped by 4 bases and J by 0 bases; unmatched bases: 5. CDR1 and CDR2 from the germline V gene are SNHLY and FYNNEI. The CDR3 extends over 15 amino acids. This CDR3 is CASSGGDRMNTEAFF. DNA of the CDR3: TGTGCCAGCAGTGGGGGGGACAGAATGAACACTGAAGCTTTCTTT.

This CDR3 is CASSLSSYNEQFF. In DNA, the CDR3 is TGTGCCAGCAGCCTGAGCTCCTACAATGAGCAGTTCTTC. The gene calls are TRBV7-9 and TRBJ2-1; unclear D gene. Germline V lookup: CDR1 SEHNR, CDR2 FQNEAQ (reference sequence). This CDR3 comprises 13 residues. V lost 5 bases and J lost 0, with 5 bases in between.

This chain links TRBV11-2 with TRBJ2-3; 10 bases match TRBD2. Germline lookup yields CDR1 SGHAT and CDR2 FQNNGV. The CDR3 length is 15 residues. Trimming at V came to 3 bases and at J to 1 base, leaving 1 base not matched to a gene. The chain's CDR3 is CASSFLAGGTDTQYF. CDR3 DNA sequence: TGTGCCAGCAGCTTTCTAGCGGGGGGCACAGATACGCAGTATTTT. The full variable domain, rest sourced from reference TRBV11-2 and TRBJ2-3, is EAGVAQSPRYKIIEKRQSVAFWCNPISGHATLYWYQQILGQGPKLLIQFQNNGVVDDSQLPKDRFSAERLKGVDSTLKIQPAKLEDSAVYLCASSFLAGGTDTQYFGPGTRLTVL.

The rearrangement uses TRBV25-1 and TRBJ2-2; 10 nucleotides match TRBD1. There are 17 residues in the CDR3. Germline CDR1 is MGHDK and CDR2 is SYGVNS. V lost 2 bases to trimming and J lost 2 bases; unmatched junction nucleotides: 5. CDR3 in DNA: TGTGCCAGCAGTGAACGCGACAGGGGGCTAAACACCGGGGAGCTGTTTTTT. Translating it yields CASSERDRGLNTGELFF. The whole variable domain, remainder taken from reference TRBV25-1 and TRBJ2-2, is EADIYQTPRYLVIGTGKKITLECSQTMGHDKMYWYQQDPGMELHLIHYSYGVNSTEKGDLSSESTVSRIRTEHFPLTLESARPSHTSQYLCASSERDRGLNTGELFFGEGSRLTVL.

The V and J genes are TRBV7-8 and TRBJ2-1; 8 bases fit TRBD2. Germline V gene sequence: CDR1 SGHVS, CDR2 FQNEAQ. The V segment lost 1 base and the J segment 6 bases; nucleotides outside the gene matches: 11. CDR3 length equals 17 residues. The chain's CDR3 is CASSLGRTSPSVNEQFF. Here the CDR3 DNA reads TGTGCCAGCAGCTTAGGAAGGACTAGCCCCTCGGTCAATGAGCAGTTCTTC.

This chain joins TRBV6-5 and TRBJ1-4; possibly TRBD1 for D (5 bases). V dropped 2 bases and J dropped 8 bases, with 18 bases sitting between them. From germline, CDR1 is MNHEY and CDR2 SVGAGI. The CDR3 has 16 amino acids. The CDR3 nucleotides read TGTGCCAGCAGTTACAGGCAGGGCGGCCCCAGAGAAAAACTGTTTTTT. Translated, it gives CASSYRQGGPREKLFF.

This CDR3 reads CASGKGRAATETQYF. CDR3 nucleotides: TGTGCCAGCGGAAAGGGGAGGGCGGCAACGGAGACCCAGTACTTC. The chain couples TRBV9 to TRBJ2-5; 7 nucleotides agree with TRBD2. The junction had 14 bases not matched to a gene; V was cut back by 7 bases and J by 5 bases. Germline V lookup: CDR1 SGDLS, CDR2 YYNGEE. CDR3 size: 15 residues.

This chain connects TRBV19 to TRBJ2-1, with 10 bases that match TRBD2. The CDR3 sequence is 16 residues long. The germline CDR1 and CDR2 sequences are LNHDA and SQIVND (reference sequence). The V gene end was trimmed by 2 bases and the J gene end by 4 bases; junction bases not matched to a gene: 5. The CDR3 nucleotides are TGTGCCAGTAGTATATGGGCTAGCGGGGGATACAATGAGCAGTTCTTC. Its protein is CASSIWASGGYNEQFF.

This rearrangement joins TRBV27 to TRBJ2-1; D is ambiguous. Germline V lookup: CDR1 MNHEY, CDR2 SMNVEV (reference sequence). Trimming removed 1 base from V and 1 base from J, with 8 bases in between. There are 15 residues in the CDR3. The CDR3 reads CASSLFYGSYNEQFF. As DNA, the CDR3 is TGTGCCAGCAGTTTATTTTACGGGTCCTACAATGAGCAGTTCTTC.

The rearrangement uses TRBV7-9 and TRBJ2-7, with TRBD1 as a possible D gene (5 bases). Between the trimmed V and J ends, which lost 5 bases and 6 bases, there was a span of 20 bases. Germline V CDR1 and CDR2: SEHNR, FQNEAQ (reference sequence). CDR3 length equals 15 residues. The CDR3 loop is CASSPPQDRGSEQYF. Here the CDR3 DNA reads TGTGCCAGCAGCCCCCCGCAGGATAGGGGTAGCGAGCAGTACTTC. Full variable domain (outside the CDR3, taken from reference TRBV7-9 and TRBJ2-7): DTGVSQNPRHKITKRGQNVTFRCDPISEHNRLYWYRQTLGQGPEFLTYFQNEAQLEKSRLLSDRFSAERPKGSFSTLEIQRTEQGDSAMYLCASSPPQDRGSEQYFGPGTRLTVT.

The chain couples TRBV19 to TRBJ1-5; D might be TRBD1 (6 bases). V was shortened by 4 bases and J by 0 bases, with 13 bases between the two germline ends. In germline, CDR1 is LNHDA, CDR2 SQIVND (reference sequence). This CDR3 comprises 16 residues. For the CDR3, the DNA is TGTGCCAGTAGTACCGGACAGCTCTATAGCAATCAGCCCCAGCATTTT. Translation: CASSTGQLYSNQPQHF.

This clone was seen once. The chain uses TRBV6-5 and TRBJ2-7, with D perhaps matching TRBD1 (6 bases). Germline assignment: CDR1 MNHEY and CDR2 SVGAGI. The CDR3 is made up of 14 amino acids. The V end lost 2 bases, the J end lost 4 bases, and 12 bases lay between the germline ends. CDR3 sequence (DNA): TGTGCCAGCAGTTACGGGGGCGAAGGATACGAGCAGTACTTC. It yields the protein CASSYGGEGYEQYF.

This clone was recorded once. V gene TRBV6-6 combines with J gene TRBJ2-1; D is possibly TRBD2 (5 bases). V lost 0 bases, J lost 7 bases, and 13 bases lay in between. Germline V gives CDR1 MNHNY, CDR2 SVGAGI (reference sequence). The CDR3 consists of 15 residues. The CDR3 loop reads CASSYSRARLNEQFF. The CDR3 DNA reads as TGTGCCAGCAGTTACTCGAGGGCTAGGTTAAATGAGCAGTTCTTC.

The genes are TRBV2 and TRBJ1-1; D gene unclear. CDR3 length: 14 residues. V lost 10 bases to trimming and J lost 6 bases, with 21 bases between them. Germline lookup yields CDR1 SNHLY and CDR2 FYNNEI. CDR3 DNA: TGTGCCATCACACGAACATTTTTCATCTCTGAAGCTTTCTTT. Amino acids: CAITRTFFISEAFF.

This clone appeared a single time. This chain joins TRBV27 and TRBJ2-3; TRBD1 is a possible D gene (6 bases). From germline, CDR1 is MNHEY and CDR2 SMNVEV (reference sequence). Trimming shortened V by 8 bases and J by 6 bases, and 12 bases separated the two germline ends. The CDR3 covers 12 residues. CDR3 DNA sequence: TGTGCCAGCCGCCACAGGGTTGATACGCAGTATTTT. Amino acids: CASRHRVDTQYF.